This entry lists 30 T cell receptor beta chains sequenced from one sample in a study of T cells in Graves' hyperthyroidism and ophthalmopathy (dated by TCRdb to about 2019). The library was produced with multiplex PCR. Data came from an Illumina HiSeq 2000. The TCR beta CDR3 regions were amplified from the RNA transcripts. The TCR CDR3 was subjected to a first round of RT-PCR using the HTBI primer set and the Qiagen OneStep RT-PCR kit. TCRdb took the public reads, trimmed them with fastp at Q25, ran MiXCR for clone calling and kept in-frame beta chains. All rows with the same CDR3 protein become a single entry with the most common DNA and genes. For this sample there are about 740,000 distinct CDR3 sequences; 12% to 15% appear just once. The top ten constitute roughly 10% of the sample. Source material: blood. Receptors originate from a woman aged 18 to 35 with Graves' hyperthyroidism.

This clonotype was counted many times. The CDR3 here is CASSIDRGAYNEQFF. The DNA of the CDR3 is TGTGCCAGCAGCATCGACAGGGGGGCCTACAATGAGCAGTTCTTC. The V call is TRBV7-3, the J call TRBJ2-1; TRBD1 matches at 9 bases. Germline-derived CDR1 and CDR2 are SGHTA and FQGTGA. V dropped 5 bases and J dropped 2; count of bases not matched to a gene: 4. This CDR3 region has 15 residues.

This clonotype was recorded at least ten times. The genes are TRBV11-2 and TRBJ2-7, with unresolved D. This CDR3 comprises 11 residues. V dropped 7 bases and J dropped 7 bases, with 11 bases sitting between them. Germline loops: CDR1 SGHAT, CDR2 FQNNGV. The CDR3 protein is CASTLFEEQYF. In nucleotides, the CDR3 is TGTGCCAGCACCCTATTCGAGGAGCAGTACTTC.

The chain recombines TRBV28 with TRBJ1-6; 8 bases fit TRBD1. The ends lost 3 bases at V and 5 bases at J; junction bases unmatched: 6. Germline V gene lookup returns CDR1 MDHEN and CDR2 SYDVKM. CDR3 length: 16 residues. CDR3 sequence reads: CASSFGTGYDNSPLHF. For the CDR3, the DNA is TGTGCCAGCAGTTTCGGGACAGGTTATGATAATTCACCCCTCCACTTT.

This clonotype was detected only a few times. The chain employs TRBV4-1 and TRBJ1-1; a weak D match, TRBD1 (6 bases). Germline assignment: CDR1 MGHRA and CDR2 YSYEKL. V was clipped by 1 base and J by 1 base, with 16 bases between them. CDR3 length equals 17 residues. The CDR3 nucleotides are TGCGCCAGCAGCCAAGCGAGGGGGGATGGGAAGAACACTGAAGCTTTCTTT. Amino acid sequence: CASSQARGDGKNTEAFF.

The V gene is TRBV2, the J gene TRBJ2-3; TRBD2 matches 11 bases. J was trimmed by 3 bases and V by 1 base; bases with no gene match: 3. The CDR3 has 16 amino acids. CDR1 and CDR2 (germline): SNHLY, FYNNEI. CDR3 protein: CASSEEVAGGTDTQYF. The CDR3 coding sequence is TGTGCCAGCAGTGAAGAGGTAGCGGGAGGGACAGATACGCAGTATTTT.

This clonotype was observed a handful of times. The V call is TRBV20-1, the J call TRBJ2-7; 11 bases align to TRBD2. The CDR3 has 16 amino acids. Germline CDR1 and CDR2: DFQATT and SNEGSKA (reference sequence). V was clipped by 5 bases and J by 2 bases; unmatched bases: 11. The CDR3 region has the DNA TGCAGTGCTTCCGGGACTAGCGGAAGTTCCCCCTACGAGCAGTACTTC. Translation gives CSASGTSGSSPYEQYF.

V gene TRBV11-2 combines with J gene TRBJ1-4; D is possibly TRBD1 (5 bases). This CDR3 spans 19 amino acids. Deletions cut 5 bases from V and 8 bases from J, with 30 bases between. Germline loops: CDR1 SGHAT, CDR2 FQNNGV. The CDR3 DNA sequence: TGTGCCAGCAGCCGGAGGTCAACCAGCGGGGGGTTGGGAACGGAAAAACTGTTTTTT. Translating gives CASSRRSTSGGLGTEKLFF. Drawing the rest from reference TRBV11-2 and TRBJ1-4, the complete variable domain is EAGVAQSPRYKIIEKRQSVAFWCNPISGHATLYWYQQILGQGPKLLIQFQNNGVVDDSQLPKDRFSAERLKGVDSTLKIQPAKLEDSAVYLCASSRRSTSGGLGTEKLFFGSGTQLSVL.

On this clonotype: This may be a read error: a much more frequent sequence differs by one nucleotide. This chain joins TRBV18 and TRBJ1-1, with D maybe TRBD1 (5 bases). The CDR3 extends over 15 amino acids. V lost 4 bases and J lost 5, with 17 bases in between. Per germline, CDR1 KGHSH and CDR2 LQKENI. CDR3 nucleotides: TGTGCCAGCTCACTACAGGCAGGATCGAGGACTGAAGCTTTCTTT. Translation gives CASSLQAGSRTEAFF.

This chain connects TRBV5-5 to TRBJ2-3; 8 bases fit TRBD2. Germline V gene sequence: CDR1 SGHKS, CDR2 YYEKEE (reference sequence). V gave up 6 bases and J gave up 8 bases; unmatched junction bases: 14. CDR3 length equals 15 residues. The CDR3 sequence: CASTLSRGGERTQYF. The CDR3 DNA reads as TGTGCCAGCACCCTATCCCGGGGGGGTGAGCGTACGCAGTATTTT.

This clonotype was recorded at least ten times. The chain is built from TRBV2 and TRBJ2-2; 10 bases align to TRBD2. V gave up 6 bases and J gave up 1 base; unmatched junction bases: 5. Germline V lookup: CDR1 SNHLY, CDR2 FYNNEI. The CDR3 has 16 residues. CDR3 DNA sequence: TGTGCCAGCAGCCTAGCGGGAGTTCAGAACACCGGGGAGCTGTTTTTT. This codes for CASSLAGVQNTGELFF.

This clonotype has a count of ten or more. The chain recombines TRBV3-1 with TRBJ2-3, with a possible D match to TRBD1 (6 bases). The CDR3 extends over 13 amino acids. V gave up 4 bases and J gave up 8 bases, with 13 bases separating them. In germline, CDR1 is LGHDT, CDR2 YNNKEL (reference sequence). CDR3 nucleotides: TGTGCCAGCAGCCTCGGGACACCGGGTACGCAGTATTTT. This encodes CASSLGTPGTQYF.

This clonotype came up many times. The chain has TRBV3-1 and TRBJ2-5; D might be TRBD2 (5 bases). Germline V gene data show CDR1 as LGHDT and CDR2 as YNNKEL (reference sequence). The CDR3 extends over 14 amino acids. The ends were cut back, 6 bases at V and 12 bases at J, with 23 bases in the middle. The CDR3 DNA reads TGTGCCAGCAGTCGGGCTGGTAGCGCCGGGAACGAGTACTTC. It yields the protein CASSRAGSAGNEYF.

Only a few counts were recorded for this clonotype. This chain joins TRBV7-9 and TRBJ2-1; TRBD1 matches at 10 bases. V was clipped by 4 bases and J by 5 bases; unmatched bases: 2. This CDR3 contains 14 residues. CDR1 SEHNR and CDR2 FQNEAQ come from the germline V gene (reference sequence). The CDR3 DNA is TGTGCCAGCAGCTCGGGACAGGGGCACAATGAGCAGTTCTTC. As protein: CASSSGQGHNEQFF.

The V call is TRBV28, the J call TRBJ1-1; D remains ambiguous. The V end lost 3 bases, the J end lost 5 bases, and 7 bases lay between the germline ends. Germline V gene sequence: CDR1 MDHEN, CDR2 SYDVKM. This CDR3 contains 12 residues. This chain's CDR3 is CASSFRWTEAFF. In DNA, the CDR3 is TGTGCCAGCAGTTTTCGATGGACTGAAGCTTTCTTT.

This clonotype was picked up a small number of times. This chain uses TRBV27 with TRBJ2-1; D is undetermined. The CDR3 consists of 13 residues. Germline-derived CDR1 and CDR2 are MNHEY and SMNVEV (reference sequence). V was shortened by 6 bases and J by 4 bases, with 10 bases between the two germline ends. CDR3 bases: TGTGCCAGCAGCTGGGCGCGGTACAATGAGCAGTTCTTC. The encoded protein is CASSWARYNEQFF.

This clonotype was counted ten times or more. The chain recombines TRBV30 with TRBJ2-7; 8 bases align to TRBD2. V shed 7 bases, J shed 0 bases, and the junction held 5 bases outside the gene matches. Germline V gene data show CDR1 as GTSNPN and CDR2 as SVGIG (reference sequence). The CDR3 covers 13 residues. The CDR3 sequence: CAYGGGNSYEQYF. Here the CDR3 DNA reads TGTGCCTACGGCGGGGGGAACTCCTACGAGCAGTACTTC.

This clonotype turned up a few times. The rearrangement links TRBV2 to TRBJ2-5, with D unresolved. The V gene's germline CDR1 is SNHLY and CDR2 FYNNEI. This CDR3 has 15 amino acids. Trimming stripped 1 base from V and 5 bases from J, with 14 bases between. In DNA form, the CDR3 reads TGTGCCAGCAGTGAAGACAAAACCCCTCTGGAGACCCAGTACTTC. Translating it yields CASSEDKTPLETQYF.

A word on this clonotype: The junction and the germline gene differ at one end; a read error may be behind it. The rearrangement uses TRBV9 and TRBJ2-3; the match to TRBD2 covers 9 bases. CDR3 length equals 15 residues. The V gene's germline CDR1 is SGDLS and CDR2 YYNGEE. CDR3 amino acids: CASSEGGLASDTQYF. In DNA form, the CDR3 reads TGTGCTAGCAGCGAGGGGGGACTAGCTTCAGATACGCAGTATTTT.

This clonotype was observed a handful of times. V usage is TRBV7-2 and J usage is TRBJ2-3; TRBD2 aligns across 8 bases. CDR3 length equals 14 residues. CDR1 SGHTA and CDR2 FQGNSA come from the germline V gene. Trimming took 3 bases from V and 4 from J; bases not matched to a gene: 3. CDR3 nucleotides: TGTGCCAGCAGCTTCGGACTAGCAGCAGATACGCAGTATTTT. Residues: CASSFGLAADTQYF.

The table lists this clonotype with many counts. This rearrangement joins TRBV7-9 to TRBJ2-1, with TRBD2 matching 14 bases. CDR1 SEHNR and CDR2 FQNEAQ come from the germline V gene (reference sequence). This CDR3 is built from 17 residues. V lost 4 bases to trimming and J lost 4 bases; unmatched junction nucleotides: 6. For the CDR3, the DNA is TGTGCCAGCAGCTACCCGGGACTAGCGGGAGCTTACAATGAGCAGTTCTTC. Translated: CASSYPGLAGAYNEQFF.

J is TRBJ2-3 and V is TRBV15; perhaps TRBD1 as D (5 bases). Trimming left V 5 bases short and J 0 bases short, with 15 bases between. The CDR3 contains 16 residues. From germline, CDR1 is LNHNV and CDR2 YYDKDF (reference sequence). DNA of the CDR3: TGTGCCACCAGCTTTCACATCTGGGGCAGCACAGATACGCAGTATTTT. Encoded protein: CATSFHIWGSTDTQYF.

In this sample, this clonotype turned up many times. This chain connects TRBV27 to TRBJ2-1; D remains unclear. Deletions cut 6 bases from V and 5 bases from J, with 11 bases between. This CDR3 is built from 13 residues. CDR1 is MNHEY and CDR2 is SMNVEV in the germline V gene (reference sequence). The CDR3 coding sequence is TGTGCCAGCAGCACGAGTTTCCACAATGAGCAGTTCTTC. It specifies CASSTSFHNEQFF.

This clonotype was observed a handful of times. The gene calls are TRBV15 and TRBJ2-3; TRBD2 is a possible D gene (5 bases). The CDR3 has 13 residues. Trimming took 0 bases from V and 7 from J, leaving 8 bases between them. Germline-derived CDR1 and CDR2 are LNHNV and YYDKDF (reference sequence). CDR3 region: CATSRDSGNTQYF. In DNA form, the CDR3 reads TGTGCCACCAGCAGAGATTCGGGGAATACGCAGTATTTT. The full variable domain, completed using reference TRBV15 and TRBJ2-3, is DAMVIQNPRYQVTQFGKPVTLSCSQTLNHNVMYWYQQKSSQAPKLLFHYYDKDFNNEADTPDNFQSRRPNTSFCFLDIRSPGLGDTAMYLCATSRDSGNTQYFGPGTRLTVL.

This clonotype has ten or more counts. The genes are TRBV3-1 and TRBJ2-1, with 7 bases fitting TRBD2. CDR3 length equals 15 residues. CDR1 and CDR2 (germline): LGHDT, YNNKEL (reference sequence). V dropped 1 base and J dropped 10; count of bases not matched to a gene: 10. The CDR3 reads CASSQAKGLLLEQFF. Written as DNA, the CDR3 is TGTGCCAGCAGCCAAGCAAAGGGACTATTGTTAGAGCAGTTCTTC.

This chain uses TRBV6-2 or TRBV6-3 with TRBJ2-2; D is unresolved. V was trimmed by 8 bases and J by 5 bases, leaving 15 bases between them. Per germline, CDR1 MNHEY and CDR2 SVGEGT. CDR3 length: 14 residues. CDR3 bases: TGTGCCAGCGGCACGGAGAGTCGGACCGGGGAGCTGTTTTTT. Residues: CASGTESRTGELFF.

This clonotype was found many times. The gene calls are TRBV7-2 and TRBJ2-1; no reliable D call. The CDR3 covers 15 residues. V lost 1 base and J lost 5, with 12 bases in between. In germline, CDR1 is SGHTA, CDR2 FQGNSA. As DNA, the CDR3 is TGTGCCAGCAGCTTAGAGCCCTCTCTAGACAATGAGCAGTTCTTC. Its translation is CASSLEPSLDNEQFF. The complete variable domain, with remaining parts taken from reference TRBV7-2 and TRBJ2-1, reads GAGVSQSPSNKVTEKGKDVELRCDPISGHTALYWYRQSLGQGLEFLIYFQGNSAPDKSGLPSDRFSAERTGGSVSTLTIQRTQQEDSAVYLCASSLEPSLDNEQFFGPGTRLTVL.

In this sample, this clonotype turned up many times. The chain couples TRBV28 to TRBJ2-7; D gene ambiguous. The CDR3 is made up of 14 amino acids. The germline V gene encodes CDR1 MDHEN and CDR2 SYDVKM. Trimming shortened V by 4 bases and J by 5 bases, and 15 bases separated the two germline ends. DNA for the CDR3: TGTGCCAGCAGTTCCGGTAGTCGACACAACGAGCAGTACTTC. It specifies CASSSGSRHNEQYF. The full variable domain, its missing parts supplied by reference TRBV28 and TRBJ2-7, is DVKVTQSSRYLVKRTGEKVFLECVQDMDHENMFWYRQDPGLGLRLIYFSYDVKMKEKGDIPEGYSVSREKKERFSLILESASTNQTSMYLCASSSGSRHNEQYFGPGTRLTVT.

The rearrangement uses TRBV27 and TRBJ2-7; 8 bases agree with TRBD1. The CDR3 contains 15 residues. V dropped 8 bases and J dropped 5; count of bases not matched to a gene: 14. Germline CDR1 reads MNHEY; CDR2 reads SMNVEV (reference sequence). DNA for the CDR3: TGTGCCAGCGGCCCCGGGGGACAGGAGTTCAACGAGCAGTACTTC. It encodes CASGPGGQEFNEQYF.

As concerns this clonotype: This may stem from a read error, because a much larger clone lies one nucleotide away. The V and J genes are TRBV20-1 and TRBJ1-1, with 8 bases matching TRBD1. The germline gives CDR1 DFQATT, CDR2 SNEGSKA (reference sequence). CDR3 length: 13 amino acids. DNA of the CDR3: TGCAGTGCCCCGGGACAGGCAGCCGTTGAAGCTTCCTTT. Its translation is CSAPGQAAVEASF.

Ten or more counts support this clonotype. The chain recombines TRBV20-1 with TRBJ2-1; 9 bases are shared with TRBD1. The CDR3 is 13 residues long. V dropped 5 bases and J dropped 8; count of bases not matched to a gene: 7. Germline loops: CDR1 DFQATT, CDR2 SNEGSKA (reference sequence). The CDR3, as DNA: TGCAGTGCTCGACGGGACAGGGATTATGAGCAGTTCTTC. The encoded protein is CSARRDRDYEQFF.